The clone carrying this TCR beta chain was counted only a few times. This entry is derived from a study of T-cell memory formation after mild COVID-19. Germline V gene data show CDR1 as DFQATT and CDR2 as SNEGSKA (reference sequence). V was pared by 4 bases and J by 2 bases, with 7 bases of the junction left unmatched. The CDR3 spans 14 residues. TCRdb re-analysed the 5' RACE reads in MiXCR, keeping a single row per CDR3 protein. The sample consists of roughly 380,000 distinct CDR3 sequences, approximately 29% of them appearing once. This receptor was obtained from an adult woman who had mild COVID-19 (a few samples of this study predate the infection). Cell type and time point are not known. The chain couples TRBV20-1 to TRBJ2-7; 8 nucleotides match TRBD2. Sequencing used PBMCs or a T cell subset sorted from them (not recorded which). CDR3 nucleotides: TGCAGTGCTATCCGGGCGGGAGGACCCTACGAGCAGTACTTC. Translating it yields CSAIRAGGPYEQYF.